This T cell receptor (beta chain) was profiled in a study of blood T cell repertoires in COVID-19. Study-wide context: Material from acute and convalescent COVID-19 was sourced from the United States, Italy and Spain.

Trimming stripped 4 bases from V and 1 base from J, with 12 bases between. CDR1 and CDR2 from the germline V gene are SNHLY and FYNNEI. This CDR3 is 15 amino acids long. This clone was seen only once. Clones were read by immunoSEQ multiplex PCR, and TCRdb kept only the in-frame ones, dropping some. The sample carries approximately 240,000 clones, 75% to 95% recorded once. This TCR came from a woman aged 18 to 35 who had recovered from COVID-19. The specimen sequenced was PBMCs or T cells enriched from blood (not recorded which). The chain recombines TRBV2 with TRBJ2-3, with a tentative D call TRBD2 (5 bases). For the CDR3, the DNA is TGTGCCAGCAGTGCGCCAGTCGGGGGCACAGATACGCAGTATTTT. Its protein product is CASSAPVGGTDTQYF.